Listed below are T cell receptor beta chains from one sample, sequenced in a study of T cell changes during pregnancy in multiple sclerosis. Profiling relied on immunoSEQ multiplex PCR, and the TCRdb table lists in-frame clones only, not all of them. The sample includes 50,000 to 65,000 clones, approximately 91% of them seen just once. The sample here was peripheral blood, taken in the second trimester of pregnancy. The receptors here all came from a female donor with multiple sclerosis, enrolled in a pregnancy study. The CDR3 runs from the conserved cysteine through the conserved F or W. Fields, in order: CDR3 protein, CDR3 DNA, J gene, D gene, V gene, clone size. D genes are given only for firm matches. The size of a clone is reported for some rows only, either as once, few or many, or as a class for expanded clones.

CASAGGQKNTEAFF,TGTGCTAGTGCGGGAGGACAGAAGAACACTGAAGCTTTCTTT,TRBJ1-1,.,TRBV12-5,.
CASSDSSGNTIYF,TGTGCCAGCTCCGACAGCTCTGGAAACACCATATATTTT,TRBJ1-3,.,TRBV18,.
CASSEEVTDTQYF,TGTGCCAGTAGCGAGGAGGTCACAGATACGCAGTATTTT,TRBJ2-3,.,TRBV19,.
CASSLSPSGYNEQFF,TGTGCCAGCAGCTTGTCACCCTCAGGGTACAATGAGCAGTTCTTC,TRBJ2-1,.,TRBV5-5,.
CASSPSVGPGPLF,TGTGCCAGCTCACCCTCGGTGGGGCCCGGACCTCTTTTT,TRBJ1-4,.,TRBV18,once
CASSLAGNSYNEQFF,TGCGCCAGCAGCTTGGCCGGGAACTCCTACAATGAGCAGTTCTTC,TRBJ2-1,.,TRBV5-1,.
CASGLAGGSYNEQFF,TGTGCCAGCGGGCTAGCGGGGGGCTCCTACAATGAGCAGTTCTTC,TRBJ2-1,TRBD2,TRBV7-3,few
CASNTAGTGNSPLHF,TGTGCCAGCAATACAGCCGGGACAGGGAATTCACCCCTCCACTTT,TRBJ1-6,TRBD1,TRBV7-2,.
CASSFGQANYGYTF,TGTGCCAGCAGCTTTGGACAGGCCAACTATGGCTACACCTTC,TRBJ1-2,TRBD1,TRBV7-9,.
CASSDSRSATGGISYNSPLHF,TGTGCCAGCAGTGACTCGAGGTCCGCGACAGGGGGCATCTCCTATAATTCACCCCTCCACTTT,TRBJ1-6,TRBD1,TRBV6-4,.
CASSRGGEGDTEAFF,TGCGCCAGCAGCCGTGGGGGAGAGGGGGACACTGAAGCTTTCTTT,TRBJ1-1,.,TRBV5-1,.
CASSSRTVEKLFF,TGTGCCAGTAGTTCCCGGACAGTTGAAAAACTGTTTTTT,TRBJ1-4,.,TRBV19,.
CASSLPSGQETQYF,TGCGCCAGCAGCTTGCCTAGCGGGCAAGAGACCCAGTACTTC,TRBJ2-5,TRBD2,TRBV5-1,.
CASSEAAPVTYEQYF,TGTGCCAGCAGTGAAGCGGCCCCAGTAACCTACGAGCAGTACTTC,TRBJ2-7,.,TRBV6-1,.
CASSFLVTPTLDTEAFF,TGTGCCAGCAGCTTCTTGGTAACCCCCACTTTGGACACTGAAGCTTTCTTT,TRBJ1-1,.,TRBV7-8,.
CAWSLLTGELFF,TGTGCCTGGAGTCTCCTCACCGGGGAGCTGTTTTTT,TRBJ2-2,.,TRBV30,.
CAWKKTGGGDTQYF,TGTGCCTGGAAAAAGACAGGGGGCGGGGATACGCAGTATTTT,TRBJ2-3,TRBD1,TRBV30,.
CASSRPTSGGADTQYF,TGTGCCAGCAGCCGGCCCACTAGCGGGGGTGCAGATACGCAGTATTTT,TRBJ2-3,TRBD2,TRBV7-2,.
CASSAGGGWHTEAFF,TGTGCCAGCAGCGCAGGTGGGGGCTGGCACACTGAAGCTTTCTTT,TRBJ1-1,.,TRBV9,once
CASSFGTGTSQYF,TGTGCCAGCAGTTTCGGGACAGGGACGAGCCAGTACTTC,TRBJ2-5,TRBD1,TRBV27,.
CASSIPSTNEKLFF,TGTGCCAGTAGTATACCATCAACTAATGAAAAACTGTTTTTT,TRBJ1-4,.,TRBV19,.
CASSQSSTTTGGSYGYTF,TGCGCCAGCAGCCAATCCTCTACTACCACAGGGGGGAGCTATGGCTACACCTTC,TRBJ1-2,TRBD1,TRBV4-3,once
CASSELGYNQPQHF,TGTGCCAGCAGTGAATTGGGCTACAATCAGCCCCAGCATTTT,TRBJ1-5,.,TRBV2,.
CAWSVSGTNYNSPLHF,TGTGCCTGGAGTGTTTCCGGGACAAACTATAATTCACCCCTCCACTTT,TRBJ1-6,.,TRBV30,.
CASRGGSGGFNSPLHF,TGTGCCAGCAGGGGGGGCTCAGGGGGCTTCAATTCACCCCTCCACTTT,TRBJ1-6,.,TRBV21-1,.
CASSSQRGGGETQYF,TGTGCCAGCAGCTCGCAGCGAGGGGGAGGGGAGACCCAGTACTTC,TRBJ2-5,.,TRBV5-6,.
CASRAEGQGSNQPQHF,TGTGCCAGCAGAGCCGAAGGACAGGGTAGCAATCAGCCCCAGCATTTT,TRBJ1-5,TRBD1,TRBV7-9,.
CASSLPAADEAFF,TGTGCCAGCAGTTTGCCGGCGGCGGATGAAGCTTTCTTT,TRBJ1-1,.,TRBV28,once
CASSERGRAYSYNEQFF,TGTGCCAGCAGTGAACGTGGGCGGGCCTATTCCTACAATGAGCAGTTCTTC,TRBJ2-1,.,TRBV25-1,.
CATSSDKNTEAFF,TGTGCCACCAGCAGCGACAAGAACACTGAAGCTTTCTTT,TRBJ1-1,.,TRBV15,.
CASSGYVQGETQYF,TGTGCCAGCAGTGGGTATGTCCAGGGCGAGACCCAGTACTTC,TRBJ2-5,.,TRBV2,.
CASSYGEGGYGYTF,TGTGCCAGCAGTTATGGGGAGGGGGGCTATGGCTACACCTTC,TRBJ1-2,.,TRBV6-5,.
CASSLDGTDTQYF,TGTGCCAGCAGCTTAGACGGGACAGATACGCAGTATTTT,TRBJ2-3,.,TRBV7-3,.
CASSLADSDEQYF,TGTGCCAGCAGTTTGGCCGACAGTGACGAGCAGTACTTC,TRBJ2-7,.,TRBV28,.
CASSLTEYNEQFF,TGTGCCAGCAGCCTTACTGAATACAATGAGCAGTTCTTC,TRBJ2-1,.,TRBV9,.
CASSFWGHSNQPQHF,TGTGCCAGCAGCTTCTGGGGGCATAGCAATCAGCCCCAGCATTTT,TRBJ1-5,.,TRBV7-2,.
CASREPGGELFF,TGCGCCAGCAGGGAACCGGGGGGCGAACTGTTTTTT,TRBJ1-4,.,TRBV5-1,once
CASSLGAYNEQFF,TGTGCCAGCAGCTTAGGAGCCTACAATGAGCAGTTCTTC,TRBJ2-1,.,TRBV7-3,.
CSGEVDYGYTF,TGCAGCGGGGAGGTCGACTATGGCTACACCTTC,TRBJ1-2,.,TRBV29-1,.
CASSLLGQASGNTIYF,TGCGCCAGCAGCTTGCTGGGACAGGCCTCTGGAAACACCATATATTTT,TRBJ1-3,TRBD1,TRBV5-1,.
CASTSAGVPSSYNEQFF,TGTGCCAGCACCTCGGCAGGGGTGCCCAGCTCCTACAATGAGCAGTTCTTC,TRBJ2-1,.,TRBV28,.
CASSRTGGTDTQYF,TGTGCCAGCAGTCGGACAGGGGGAACAGATACGCAGTATTTT,TRBJ2-3,TRBD1,TRBV27,.
CASSPMGAAGEQYF,TGTGCCAGCAGCCCCATGGGGGCGGCTGGCGAGCAGTACTTC,TRBJ2-7,.,TRBV7-2,once
CAISILNPGHEAFF,TGTGCCATCAGTATATTAAATCCGGGACACGAAGCTTTCTTT,TRBJ1-1,.,TRBV10-3,.
CASSWAGGGQPQHF,TGTGCCAGCAGCTGGGCAGGGGGCGGTCAGCCCCAGCATTTT,TRBJ1-5,TRBD1,TRBV11-2,.
CASSLARSGELFF,TGTGCCAGCAGCTTAGCGAGGTCCGGGGAGCTGTTTTTT,TRBJ2-2,.,TRBV7-6,.
CASSAPDRGRDGYTF,TGTGCCAGCAGCGCCCCGGACAGGGGACGAGATGGCTACACCTTC,TRBJ1-2,TRBD1,TRBV9,.
CASGLAIRGLGEQFF,TGTGCTAGTGGTTTGGCAATCAGGGGTTTGGGTGAGCAGTTCTTC,TRBJ2-1,.,TRBV12-5,once
CASSQDPDRGLSGNTIYF,TGCGCCAGCAGCCAAGATCCAGACAGGGGGTTATCTGGAAACACCATATATTTT,TRBJ1-3,TRBD1,TRBV4-3,.
CATSRDGSRAGGKAFF,TGTGCCACCAGCAGAGACGGGTCTCGAGCGGGTGGGAAAGCTTTCTTT,TRBJ1-1,.,TRBV15,.
CASSVYQGNQPQHF,TGTGCCAGCAGTGTGTACCAGGGCAATCAGCCCCAGCATTTT,TRBJ1-5,.,TRBV2,.
CASSVSGGLGYNEQFF,TGTGCCAGCAGTGTCTCGGGGGGACTGGGTTACAATGAGCAGTTCTTC,TRBJ2-1,TRBD2,TRBV2,.
CSVGGAFGETQYF,TGCAGCGTTGGTGGGGCGTTTGGAGAGACCCAGTACTTC,TRBJ2-5,.,TRBV29-1,.
CAISDFGTGEYEQYF,TGTGCCATCAGTGACTTCGGCACAGGGGAGTACGAGCAGTACTTC,TRBJ2-7,TRBD1,TRBV10-3,.